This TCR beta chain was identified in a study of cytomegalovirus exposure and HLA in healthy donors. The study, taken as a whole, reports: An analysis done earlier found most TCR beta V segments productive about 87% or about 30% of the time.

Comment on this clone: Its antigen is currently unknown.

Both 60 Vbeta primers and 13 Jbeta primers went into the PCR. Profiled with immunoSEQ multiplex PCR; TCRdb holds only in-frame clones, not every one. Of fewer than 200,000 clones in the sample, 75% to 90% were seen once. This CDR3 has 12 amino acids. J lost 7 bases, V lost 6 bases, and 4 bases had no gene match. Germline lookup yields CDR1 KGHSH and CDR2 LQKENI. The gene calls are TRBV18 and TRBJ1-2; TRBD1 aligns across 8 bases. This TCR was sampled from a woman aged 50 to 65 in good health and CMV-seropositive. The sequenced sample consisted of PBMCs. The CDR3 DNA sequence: TGTGCCAGCTCGCAGGGGGCTGTTGGCTACACCTTC. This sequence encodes CASSQGAVGYTF. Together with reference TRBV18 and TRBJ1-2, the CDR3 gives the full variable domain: NAGVMQNPRHLVRRRGQEARLRCSPMKGHSHVYWYRQLPEEGLKFMVYLQKENIIDESGMPKERFSAEFPKEGPSILRIQQVVRGDSAAYFCASSQGAVGYTFGSGTRLTVV.